This TCR beta chain was observed in a study of preoperative IRX-2 immunotherapy in early breast cancer. The CDR3 length is 12 residues. J gave up 10 bases and V 6 bases, and 8 bases lay outside the gene matches. Germline values: CDR1 MGHDK, CDR2 SYGVNS. Treatment of the sample: preoperative locoregional IRX-2 cytokine immunotherapy. This phase Ib study tested locoregional IRX-2 cytokine immunotherapy given before surgery. The data were produced by immunoSEQ multiplex PCR, yet TCRdb's version contains in-frame clones alone and is incomplete. The table has about 67,000 clones, less than 95% seen once; the top ten hold around 1.7%.

The sequence derives from a human donor with breast cancer. The V and J genes are TRBV25-1 and TRBJ1-1, with 7 nucleotides matching TRBD1. This material was acquired from a patient treated with IRX-2 immunotherapy. Here the CDR3 reads CASSQNRGRAFF. CDR3 bases: TGTGCCAGCAGCCAAAACAGGGGACGAGCTTTCTTT.